One and the same sample provided the 9 T cell receptor beta chains below, sequenced in a study of T cell responses to AZD1222 COVID-19 vaccine. Clones were sequenced by immunoSEQ multiplex PCR, and TCRdb holds only the in-frame ones, with some missing. The repertoire holds 95,000 to 150,000 clones, with around 88% as singletons. Source: peripheral blood, taken on day 0 of AZD1222 vaccination. These receptors were obtained from an adult in good health.

The V call is TRBV4-1, the J call TRBJ1-2; no clear D gene. Germline CDR1 reads MGHRA; CDR2 reads YSYEKL. This CDR3 is built from 11 residues. V was cut by 5 bases and J by 5 bases, with 6 bases left in between. The CDR3 region is CASSTHYGYTF. The CDR3 nucleotides read TGCGCCAGCAGCACCCATTATGGCTACACCTTC.

In this sample, this clone turned up once. The chain links TRBV28 to TRBJ1-1; D gene uncertain. The CDR3 runs to 14 residues. In germline, CDR1 is MDHEN, CDR2 SYDVKM. V dropped 1 base and J dropped 4 bases, with 10 bases sitting between them. The CDR3 sequence: CASSLLPPGTEAFF. CDR3 in DNA: TGTGCCAGCAGTTTATTGCCTCCCGGCACTGAAGCTTTCTTT.

The V and J genes are TRBV7-2 and TRBJ2-1; 13 bases are a match to TRBD2. There are 16 residues in the CDR3. The V gene's germline CDR1 is SGHTA and CDR2 FQGNSA. With V trimmed by 1 base and J by 5 bases, 2 bases remained unmatched. This CDR3 reads CASSLGGTSGDNEQFF. CDR3 coding DNA: TGTGCCAGCAGCTTAGGGGGGACTAGCGGGGACAATGAGCAGTTCTTC.

J is TRBJ2-2 and V is TRBV3-1 (or the pseudogene TRBV3-2), with TRBD2 as a possible D gene (6 bases). CDR1 and CDR2 (germline): LGHDT, YNNKEL (reference sequence). V lost 1 base to trimming and J lost 5 bases, with 8 bases between them. The length of the CDR3 is 14 residues. The CDR3 DNA is TGTGCCAGCAGCCAAGGGGGGGTAACCGGGGAGCTGTTTTTT. It encodes CASSQGGVTGELFF.

This clone was seen a single time. CDR3 loop: CATRGYYYNEQFF. The CDR3 nucleotides read TGTGCCACCAGGGGCTACTACTACAATGAGCAGTTCTTC. V gene TRBV24-1 combines with J gene TRBJ2-1; no definite D call. The CDR3 consists of 13 residues. V shed 7 bases and J shed 3 bases, with 9 bases lying between them. Germline assignment: CDR1 KGHDR and CDR2 SFDVKD.

This clone was observed a handful of times. The CDR3 region has the DNA TGTGCCAGCAGACCCCGTTTAGCCGGGAGGAATTCACCCCTCCACTTT. Amino acid sequence: CASRPRLAGRNSPLHF. The chain links TRBV13 to TRBJ1-6; no clear D. V was shortened by 6 bases and J by 7 bases, with 19 bases between the two germline ends. The germline gives CDR1 PRHDT, CDR2 FYEKMQ (reference sequence). The CDR3 is 16 residues long.

This clone was seen a few times. The gene calls are TRBV5-4 and TRBJ1-3; 9 bases match TRBD1. CDR3 size: 17 residues. Germline V gene sequence: CDR1 SGHNT, CDR2 YYREEE (reference sequence). The V and J ends lost 2 bases and 0 bases, in that order; junction bases with no gene match: 6. CDR3 residues: CASSLGGTGTSGNTIYF. The CDR3 nucleotides read TGTGCCAGCAGCTTAGGCGGGACAGGGACCTCTGGAAACACCATATATTTT. The full variable domain, in which reference TRBV5-4 and TRBJ1-3 provide the parts outside the CDR3, is ETGVTQSPTHLIKTRGQQVTLRCSSQSGHNTVSWYQQALGQGPQFIFQYYREEENGRGNFPPRFSGLQFPNYSSELNVNALELDDSALYLCASSLGGTGTSGNTIYFGEGSWLTVV.

The rearrangement joins TRBV29-1 to TRBJ1-1; D perhaps matches TRBD1 (6 bases). This CDR3 contains 13 residues. V shed 3 bases and J shed 5 bases, with 13 bases lying between them. The V gene's germline CDR1 is SQVTM and CDR2 ANQGSEA. CDR3 coding DNA: TGCAGCGTTGAGTCTTTACAGGGAACTGAAGCTTTCTTT. As protein: CSVESLQGTEAFF.

The chain uses TRBV2 and TRBJ1-2, with 12 bases identical to TRBD1. The CDR3 totals 16 residues. J was trimmed by 1 base and V by 7 bases; bases with no gene match: 7. The germline V gene has CDR1 SNHLY and CDR2 FYNNEI. This CDR3 reads CASNRDRGHINYGYTF. CDR3 nucleotide sequence: TGTGCCAGCAACAGGGACAGGGGGCATATTAACTATGGCTACACCTTC.